The sequence of this T cell receptor (beta chain) was determined in a study of Graves' ophthalmopathy and Graves' hyperthyroidism. With 1 base clipped from V and 5 bases from J, the junction kept 4 bases outside the gene matches. The CDR3 covers 14 residues. In germline, CDR1 is DFQATT, CDR2 SNEGSKA (reference sequence). Regarding the study as a whole: Most expanded thyroid clonotypes above 0.001 frequency also appeared in blood. Using 13 signatures, a model distinguished ophthalmopathy from stable hyperthyroidism, reaching roughly 90% sensitivity and 65% to 84% specificity.

The authors amplified TCR beta CDR3 regions, and they did so from RNA transcripts for repertoire sequencing. The library came from an HTBI-primed first-round RT-PCR and a second-round multiplex PCR. MiXCR, applied by TCRdb to the multiplex PCR reads, yields one record per CDR3 protein. This sample has almost 750,000 distinct CDR3 sequences, with roughly 40% found just once. In its sample, this clonotype was seen many times. Its target is unknown. This receptor was taken from an adult man with Graves' ophthalmopathy. Specimen: peripheral blood. The chain is built from TRBV20-1 and TRBJ1-5; 8 nucleotides match TRBD1. The CDR3 region is CSARVEDRDQPQHF. The DNA for the CDR3 is TGCAGTGCTAGAGTCGAGGACAGGGATCAGCCCCAGCATTTT.